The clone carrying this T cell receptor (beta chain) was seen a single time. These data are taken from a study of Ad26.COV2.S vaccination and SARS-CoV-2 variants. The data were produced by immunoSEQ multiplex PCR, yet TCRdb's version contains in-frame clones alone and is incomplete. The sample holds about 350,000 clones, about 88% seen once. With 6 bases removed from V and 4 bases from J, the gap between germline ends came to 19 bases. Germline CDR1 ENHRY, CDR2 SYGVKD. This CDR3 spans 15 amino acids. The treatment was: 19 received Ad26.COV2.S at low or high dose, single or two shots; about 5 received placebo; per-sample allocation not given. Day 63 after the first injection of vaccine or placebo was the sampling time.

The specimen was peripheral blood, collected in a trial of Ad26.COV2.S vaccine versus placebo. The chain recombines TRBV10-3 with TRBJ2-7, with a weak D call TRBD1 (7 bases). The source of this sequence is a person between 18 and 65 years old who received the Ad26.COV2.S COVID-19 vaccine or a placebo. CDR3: CAISAKGRGEYEQYF. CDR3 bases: TGTGCCATCAGCGCGAAGGGCAGGGGGGAGTACGAGCAGTACTTC.